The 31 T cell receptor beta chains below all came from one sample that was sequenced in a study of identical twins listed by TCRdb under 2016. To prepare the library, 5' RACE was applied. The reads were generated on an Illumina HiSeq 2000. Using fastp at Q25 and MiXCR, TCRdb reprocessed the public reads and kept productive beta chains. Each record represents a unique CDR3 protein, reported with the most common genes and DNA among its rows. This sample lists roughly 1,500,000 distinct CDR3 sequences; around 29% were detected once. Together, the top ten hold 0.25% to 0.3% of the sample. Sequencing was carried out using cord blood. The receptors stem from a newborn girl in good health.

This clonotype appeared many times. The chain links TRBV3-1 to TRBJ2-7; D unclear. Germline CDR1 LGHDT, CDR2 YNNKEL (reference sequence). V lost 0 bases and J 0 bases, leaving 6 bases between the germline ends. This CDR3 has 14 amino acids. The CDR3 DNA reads TGTGCCAGCAGCCAAGATCCCAGCTCCTACGAGCAGTACTTC. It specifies CASSQDPSSYEQYF.

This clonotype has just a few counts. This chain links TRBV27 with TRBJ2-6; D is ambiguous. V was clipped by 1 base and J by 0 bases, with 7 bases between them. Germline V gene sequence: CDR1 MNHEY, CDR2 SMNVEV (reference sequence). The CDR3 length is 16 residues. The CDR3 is CASSLLGSSGANVLTF. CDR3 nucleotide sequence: TGTGCCAGCAGTTTATTGGGCAGCTCTGGGGCCAACGTCCTGACTTTC. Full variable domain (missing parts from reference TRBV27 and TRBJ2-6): EAQVTQNPRYLITVTGKKLTVTCSQNMNHEYMSWYRQDPGLGLRQIYYSMNVEVTDKGDVPEGYKVSRKEKRNFPLILESPSPNQTSLYFCASSLLGSSGANVLTFGAGSRLTVL.

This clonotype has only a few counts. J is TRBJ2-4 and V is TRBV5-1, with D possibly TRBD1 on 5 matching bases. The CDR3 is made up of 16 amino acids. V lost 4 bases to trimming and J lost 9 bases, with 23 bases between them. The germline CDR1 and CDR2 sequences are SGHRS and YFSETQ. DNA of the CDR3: TGCGCCAGCAGCCCAGGTTTCGACAGTTTAGTCGCCATTCAGTACTTC. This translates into CASSPGFDSLVAIQYF.

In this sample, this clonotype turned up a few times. The CDR3: CASSSSTLAGGTEQYF. The CDR3 DNA is TGCGCCAGCAGCTCGAGTACACTAGCGGGAGGAACCGAGCAGTACTTC. This rearrangement joins TRBV5-1 to TRBJ2-7; TRBD2 aligns across 12 bases. This CDR3 is 16 amino acids long. Trimming removed 3 bases from V and 6 bases from J; junction bases left unmatched: 10. The germline CDR1 and CDR2 sequences are SGHRS and YFSETQ.

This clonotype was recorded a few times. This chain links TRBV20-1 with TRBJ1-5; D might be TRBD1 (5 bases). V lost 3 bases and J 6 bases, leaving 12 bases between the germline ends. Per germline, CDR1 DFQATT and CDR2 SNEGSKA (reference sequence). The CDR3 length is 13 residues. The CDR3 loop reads CSASRGRGQPQHF. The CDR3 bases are TGCAGTGCTAGTAGGGGTAGGGGTCAGCCCCAGCATTTT.

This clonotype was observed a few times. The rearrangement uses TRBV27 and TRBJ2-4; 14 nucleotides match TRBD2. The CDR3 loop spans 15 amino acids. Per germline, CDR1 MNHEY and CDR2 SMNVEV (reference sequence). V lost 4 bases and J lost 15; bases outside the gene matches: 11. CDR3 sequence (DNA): TGTGCCAGCAGTTCGCCGACTAGCGGGAGGGCCCAGTTGTACTTC. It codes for CASSSPTSGRAQLYF.

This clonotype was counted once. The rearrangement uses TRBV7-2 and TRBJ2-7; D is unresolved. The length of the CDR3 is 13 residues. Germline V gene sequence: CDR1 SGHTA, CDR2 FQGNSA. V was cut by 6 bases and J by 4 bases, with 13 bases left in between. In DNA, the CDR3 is TGTGCCAGCAGTCCCCGTAGTTTTTACGAGCAGTACTTC. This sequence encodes CASSPRSFYEQYF.

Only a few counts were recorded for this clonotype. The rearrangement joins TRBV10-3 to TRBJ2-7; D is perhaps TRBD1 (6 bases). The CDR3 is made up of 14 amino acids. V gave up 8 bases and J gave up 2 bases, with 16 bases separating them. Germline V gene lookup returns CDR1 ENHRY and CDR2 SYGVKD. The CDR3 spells CAIGGQSSTYEQYF. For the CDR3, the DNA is TGTGCCATCGGCGGACAGAGCTCAACCTACGAGCAGTACTTC.

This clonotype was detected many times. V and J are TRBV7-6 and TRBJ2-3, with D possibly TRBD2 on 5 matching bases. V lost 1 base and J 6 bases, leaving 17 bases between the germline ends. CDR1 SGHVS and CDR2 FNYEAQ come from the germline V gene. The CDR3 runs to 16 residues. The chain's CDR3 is CASSLEPSQYTDTQYF. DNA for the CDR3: TGTGCCAGCAGCTTAGAACCTAGCCAATACACGGATACGCAGTATTTT. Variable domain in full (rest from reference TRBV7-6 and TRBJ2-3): GAGVSQSPRYKVTKRGQDVALRCDPISGHVSLYWYRQALGQGPEFLTYFNYEAQQDKSGLPNDRFSAERPEGSISTLTIQRTEQRDSAMYRCASSLEPSQYTDTQYFGPGTRLTVL.

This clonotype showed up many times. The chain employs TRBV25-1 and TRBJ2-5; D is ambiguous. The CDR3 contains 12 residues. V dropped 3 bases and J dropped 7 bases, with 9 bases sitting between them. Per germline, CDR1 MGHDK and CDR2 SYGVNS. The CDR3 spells CASSEWMGTQYF. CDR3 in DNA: TGTGCCAGCAGTGAGTGGATGGGGACCCAGTACTTC.

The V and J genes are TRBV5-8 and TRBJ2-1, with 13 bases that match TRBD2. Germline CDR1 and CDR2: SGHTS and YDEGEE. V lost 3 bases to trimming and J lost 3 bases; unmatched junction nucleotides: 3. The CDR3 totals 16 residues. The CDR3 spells CASSWGTSGNYNEQFF. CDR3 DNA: TGTGCCAGCAGCTGGGGGACTAGCGGGAACTACAATGAGCAGTTCTTC.

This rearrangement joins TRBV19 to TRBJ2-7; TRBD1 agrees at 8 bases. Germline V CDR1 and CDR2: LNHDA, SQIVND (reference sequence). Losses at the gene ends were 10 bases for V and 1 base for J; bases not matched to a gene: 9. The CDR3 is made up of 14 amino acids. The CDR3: CATADRATSYEQYF. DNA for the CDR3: TGTGCCACCGCGGACAGGGCCACTTCCTACGAGCAGTACTTC.

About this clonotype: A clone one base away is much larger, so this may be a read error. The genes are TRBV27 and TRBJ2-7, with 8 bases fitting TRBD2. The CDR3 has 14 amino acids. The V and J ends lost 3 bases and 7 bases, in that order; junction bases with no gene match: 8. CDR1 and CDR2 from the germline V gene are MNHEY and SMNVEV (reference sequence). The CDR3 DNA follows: TGTGCCAGCAGTTTCGGACTAGCCCACAATGAGCAGTACTTC. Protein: CASSFGLAHNEQYF.

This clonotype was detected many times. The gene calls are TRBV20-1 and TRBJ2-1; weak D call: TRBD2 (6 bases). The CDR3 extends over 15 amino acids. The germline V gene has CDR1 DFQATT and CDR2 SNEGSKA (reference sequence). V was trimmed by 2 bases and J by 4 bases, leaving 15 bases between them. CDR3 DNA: TGCAGTGCTAGATACCTGGAGGGGAGGTACAATGAGCAGTTCTTC. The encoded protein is CSARYLEGRYNEQFF.

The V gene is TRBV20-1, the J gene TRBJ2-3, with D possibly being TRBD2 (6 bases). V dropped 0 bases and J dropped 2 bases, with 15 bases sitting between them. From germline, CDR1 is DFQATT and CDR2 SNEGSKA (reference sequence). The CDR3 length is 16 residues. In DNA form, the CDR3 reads TGCAGTGCTAGAGATCTACCGCGGGATTTCACAGATACGCAGTATTTT. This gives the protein CSARDLPRDFTDTQYF.

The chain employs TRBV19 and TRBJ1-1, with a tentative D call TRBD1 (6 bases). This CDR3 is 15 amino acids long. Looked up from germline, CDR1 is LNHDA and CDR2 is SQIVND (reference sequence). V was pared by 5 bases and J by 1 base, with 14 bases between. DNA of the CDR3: TGTGCCAGTAGTTCAACAGGGTTTCGGAACACTGAAGCTTTCTTT. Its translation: CASSSTGFRNTEAFF.

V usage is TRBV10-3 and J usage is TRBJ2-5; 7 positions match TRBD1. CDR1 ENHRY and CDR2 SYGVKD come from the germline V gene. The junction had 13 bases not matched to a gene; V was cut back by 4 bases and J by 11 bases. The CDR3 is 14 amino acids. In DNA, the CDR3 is TGTGCCATCAGTGTGGGGACAGATTTCAATGAGCAGTACTTC. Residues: CAISVGTDFNEQYF.

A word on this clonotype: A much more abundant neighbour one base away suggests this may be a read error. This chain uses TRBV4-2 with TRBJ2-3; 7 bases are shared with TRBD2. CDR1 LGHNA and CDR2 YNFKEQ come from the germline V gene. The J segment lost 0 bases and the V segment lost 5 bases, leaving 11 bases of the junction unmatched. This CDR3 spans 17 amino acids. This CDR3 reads CASSRLVGGTSTDTQYF. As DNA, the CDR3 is TGTGCCAGCAGCAGACTAGTGGGGGGGACTAGCACAGATACGCAGTATTTT.

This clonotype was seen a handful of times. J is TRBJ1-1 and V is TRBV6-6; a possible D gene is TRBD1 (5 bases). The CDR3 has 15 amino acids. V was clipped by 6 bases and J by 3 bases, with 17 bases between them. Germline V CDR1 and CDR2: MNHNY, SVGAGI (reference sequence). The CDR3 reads CASRRGVRGHTEAFF. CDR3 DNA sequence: TGTGCCAGCAGGCGGGGGGTGCGAGGGCACACTGAAGCTTTCTTT.

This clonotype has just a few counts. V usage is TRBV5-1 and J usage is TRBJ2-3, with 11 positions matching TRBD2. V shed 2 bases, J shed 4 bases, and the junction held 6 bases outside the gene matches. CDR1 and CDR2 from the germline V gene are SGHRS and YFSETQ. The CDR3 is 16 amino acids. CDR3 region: CASSFDSGGAADTQYF. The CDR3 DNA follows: TGCGCCAGCAGCTTTGATAGCGGGGGGGCAGCAGATACGCAGTATTTT.

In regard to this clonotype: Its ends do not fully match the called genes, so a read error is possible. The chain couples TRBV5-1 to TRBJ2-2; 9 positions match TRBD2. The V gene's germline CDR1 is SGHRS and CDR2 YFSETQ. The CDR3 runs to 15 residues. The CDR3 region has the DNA TGCGCCAGCAGCTCGACGACTAGCGGCACCGGGGAGCTATTTTTT. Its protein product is CASSSTTSGTGELFF.

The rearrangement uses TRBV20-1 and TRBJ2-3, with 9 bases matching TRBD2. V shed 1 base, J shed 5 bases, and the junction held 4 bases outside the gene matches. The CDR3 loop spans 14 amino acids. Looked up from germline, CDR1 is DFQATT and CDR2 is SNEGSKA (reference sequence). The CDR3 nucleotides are TGCAGTGCTAGAGCCCGGACTAGCGTAGATACGCAGTATTTT. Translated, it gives CSARARTSVDTQYF.

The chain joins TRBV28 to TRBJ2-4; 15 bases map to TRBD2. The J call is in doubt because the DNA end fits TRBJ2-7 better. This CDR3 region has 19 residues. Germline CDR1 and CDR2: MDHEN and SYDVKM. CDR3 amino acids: CASSPLPGLAGGATYEQYF. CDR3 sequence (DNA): TGTGCCAGCAGTCCCCTCCCGGGACTAGCGGGAGGTGCGACCTACGAGCAGTACTTC.

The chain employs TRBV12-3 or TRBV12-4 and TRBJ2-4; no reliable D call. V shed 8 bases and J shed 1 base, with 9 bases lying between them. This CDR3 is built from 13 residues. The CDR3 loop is CASCVFAKNIQYF. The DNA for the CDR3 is TGTGCCAGCTGTGTGTTTGCCAAAAACATTCAGTACTTC.

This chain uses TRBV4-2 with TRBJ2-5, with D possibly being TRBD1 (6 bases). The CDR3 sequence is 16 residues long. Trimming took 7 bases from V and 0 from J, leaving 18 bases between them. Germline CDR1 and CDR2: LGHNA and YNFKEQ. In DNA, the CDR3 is TGTGCCAGCACCAGGGTAGTGGGGGCGTACCAAGAGACCCAGTACTTC. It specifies CASTRVVGAYQETQYF.

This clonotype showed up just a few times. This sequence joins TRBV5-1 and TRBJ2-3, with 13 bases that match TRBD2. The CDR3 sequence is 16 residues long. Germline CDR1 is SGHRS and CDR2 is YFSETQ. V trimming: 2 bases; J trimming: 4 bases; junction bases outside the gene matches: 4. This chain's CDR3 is CASSLLAGGVSDTQYF. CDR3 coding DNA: TGCGCCAGCAGCTTACTAGCGGGAGGGGTGTCAGATACGCAGTATTTT.

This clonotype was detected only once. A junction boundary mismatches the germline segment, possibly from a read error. The DNA of the CDR3 is TGCGCCGGCAGCTCTACAGGGGGCTACGAGCAGTACTTC. The encoded protein is CAGSSTGGYEQYF. J is TRBJ2-4 and V is TRBV5-1; 8 bases map to TRBD1. Gene TRBJ2-7 matches the end of the DNA better, so the J call may be wrong. The CDR3 spans 13 residues. The germline gives CDR1 SGHRS, CDR2 YFSETQ.

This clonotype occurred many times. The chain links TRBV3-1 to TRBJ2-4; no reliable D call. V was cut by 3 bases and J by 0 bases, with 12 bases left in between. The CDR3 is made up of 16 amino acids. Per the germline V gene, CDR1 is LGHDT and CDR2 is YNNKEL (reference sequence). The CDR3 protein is CASSQGHPIAKNIQYF. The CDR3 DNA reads TGTGCCAGCAGCCAGGGTCACCCCATAGCCAAAAACATTCAGTACTTC.

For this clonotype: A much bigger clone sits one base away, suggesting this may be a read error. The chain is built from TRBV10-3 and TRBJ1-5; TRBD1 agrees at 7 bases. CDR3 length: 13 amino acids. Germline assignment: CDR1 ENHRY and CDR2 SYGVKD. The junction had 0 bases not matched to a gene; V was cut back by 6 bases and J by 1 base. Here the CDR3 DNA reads TGTGCCATCAGGACAGGGAGCAATCAGCCCCAGCATTTT. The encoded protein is CAIRTGSNQPQHF.

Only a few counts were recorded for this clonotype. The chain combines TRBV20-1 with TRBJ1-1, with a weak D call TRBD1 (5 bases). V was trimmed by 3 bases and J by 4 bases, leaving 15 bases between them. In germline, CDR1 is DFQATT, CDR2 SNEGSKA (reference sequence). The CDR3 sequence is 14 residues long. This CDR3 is CSASWGNRGTEAFF. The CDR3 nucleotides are TGCAGTGCTAGTTGGGGCAACCGGGGCACTGAAGCTTTCTTT.

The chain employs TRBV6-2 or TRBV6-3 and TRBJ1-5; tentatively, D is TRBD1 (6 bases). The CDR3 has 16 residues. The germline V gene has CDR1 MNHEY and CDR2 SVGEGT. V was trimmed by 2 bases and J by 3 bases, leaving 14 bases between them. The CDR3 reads CASSYLGQLFNQPQHF. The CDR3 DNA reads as TGTGCCAGCAGTTACCTCGGACAGCTCTTCAATCAGCCCCAGCATTTT.